These 2 T cell receptor beta chains came from one sample sequenced in a study of blood T cell repertoires in COVID-19. The method was immunoSEQ multiplex PCR; TCRdb's version includes in-frame clones alone and lacks a portion of them. The sample carries about 71,000 clones, roughly 82% recorded once. Sample: peripheral blood. These receptors came from a woman at least 80 years old with acute or convalescent COVID-19.

The chain links TRBV25-1 to TRBJ2-3; no reliable D call. In germline, CDR1 is MGHDK, CDR2 SYGVNS. V shed 5 bases and J shed 2 bases, with 14 bases lying between them. This CDR3 region has 15 residues. CDR3 loop: CASSMSSPLTDTQYF. The DNA for the CDR3 is TGTGCCAGCAGTATGTCCAGTCCCCTCACAGATACGCAGTATTTT.

This clone appeared once. CDR3: CASRVPGGNEQFF. CDR3 nucleotide sequence: TGTGCCAGCAGAGTCCCAGGGGGCAATGAGCAGTTCTTC. This chain joins TRBV11-2 and TRBJ2-1; TRBD1 matches 7 bases. The CDR3 spans 13 residues. Per the germline V gene, CDR1 is SGHAT and CDR2 is FQNNGV. V was clipped by 6 bases and J by 6 bases; unmatched bases: 5. Filled out from reference TRBV11-2 and TRBJ2-1, the complete variable domain reads EAGVAQSPRYKIIEKRQSVAFWCNPISGHATLYWYQQILGQGPKLLIQFQNNGVVDDSQLPKDRFSAERLKGVDSTLKIQPAKLEDSAVYLCASRVPGGNEQFFGPGTRLTVL.